Listed below are T cell receptor beta chains from one sample, sequenced in a study of post-analysis software for immune sequencing data. TCRdb itself ran the PCR reads through MiXCR, one entry per CDR3 protein. The sample contains about 200,000 distinct CDR3 sequences, 29% of which appear only once. Sequenced input: blood. The receptors derive from a girl aged 2-17 years with multiple sclerosis. Both conserved end residues are part of each CDR3. A D gene is named only where the DNA matches it firmly. A clone size is listed for some rows: how often the clone was seen (once, few, many), or a class if it is expanded.

j_call | clone_size | v_call | d_call | cdr3_aa | cdr3_nt
TRBJ2-7 | - | TRBV12-3/TRBV12-4 | TRBD2 | CASSFLRGGSEQYF | TGTGCCAGCAGTTTCCTTCGGGGGGGTAGCGAGCAGTACTTC
TRBJ1-1 | - | TRBV11-2 | - | CASSSLFAYTEAFF | TGTGCCAGCAGCTCTCTTTTTGCGTACACTGAAGCTTTCTTT
TRBJ2-4 | - | TRBV27 | - | CASSLKGQLLAKNIQYF | TGTGCCAGCAGTTTAAAGGGGCAGCTACTAGCCAAAAACATTCAGTACTTC
TRBJ1-5 | - | TRBV20-1 | - | CSAIQGKGQPRHF | TGCAGTGCCATCCAGGGGAAGGGGCAGCCCCGGCATTTT
TRBJ2-5 | many | TRBV5-1 | - | CASSFGTGEETQYF | TGCGCCAGCAGCTTCGGTACGGGAGAGGAGACCCAGTACTTC
TRBJ2-7 | - | TRBV7-9 | TRBD1 | CASSLALVVTGDTYEQYF | TGTGCCAGCAGCTTAGCGCTCGTTGTTACAGGGGATACCTACGAGCAGTACTTC
TRBJ1-1 | - | TRBV28 | - | CASSTNGMWNTEAFF | TGTGCCAGCAGTACCAACGGAATGTGGAACACTGAAGCTTTCTTT
TRBJ2-7 | many | TRBV6-1 | - | CASSRPGLGAYEQYF | TGTGCCAGCAGCCGTCCCGGACTGGGGGCCTACGAGCAGTACTTC
TRBJ2-1 | - | TRBV10-3 | TRBD2 | CAISEPGLAVNEQFF | TGTGCCATCAGTGAGCCGGGACTAGCGGTCAATGAGCAGTTCTTC
TRBJ2-3 | many | TRBV29-1 | - | CSVQDNTQYF | TGCAGCGTACAGGATAATACGCAGTATTTT
TRBJ2-3 | - | TRBV24-1 | - | CATSDLGSADTQYF | TGTGCCACCAGTGATTTGGGGTCGGCAGATACGCAGTATTTT
TRBJ2-3 | - | TRBV20-1 | TRBD2 | CSARKLADTDTQYF | TGCAGTGCTAGAAAGCTAGCGGACACAGATACGCAGTATTTT
TRBJ1-2 | - | TRBV5-1 | - | CASSSQDYGYTF | TGCGCCAGCAGCTCACAGGACTATGGCTACACCTTC
TRBJ2-3 | - | TRBV7-3 | - | CASSLRPSGISTDTQYF | TGTGCCAGCAGCCTACGCCCCTCTGGGATTAGCACAGATACGCAGTATTTT
TRBJ2-1 | many | TRBV6-5 | TRBD2 | CASSYRSGTSGTNEQFF | TGTGCCAGCAGTTACCGTTCCGGGACTAGCGGGACCAATGAGCAGTTCTTC
TRBJ1-1 | few | TRBV4-1 | - | CASSLTPGVRTEAFF | TGCGCCAGCAGCCTAACCCCCGGGGTTCGGACTGAAGCTTTCTTT
TRBJ2-1 | - | TRBV5-1 | - | CASSQGTNNEQFF | TGCGCCAGCAGCCAGGGGACAAACAATGAGCAGTTCTTC
TRBJ2-1 | - | TRBV29-1 | - | CSVERDSSYNEQFF | TGCAGCGTTGAAAGGGATAGCTCCTACAATGAGCAGTTCTTC
TRBJ2-3 | - | TRBV7-6 | TRBD2 | CASSLGVAGGTTDTQYF | TGTGCCAGCAGCTTAGGAGTAGCGGGGGGTACCACAGATACGCAGTATTTT
TRBJ1-1 | - | TRBV20-1 | - | CSAPASSGNTEAFF | TGCAGTGCTCCCGCCTCCTCAGGGAACACTGAAGCTTTCTTT
TRBJ2-3 | few | TRBV20-1 | TRBD1 | CSALGQNTDTQYF | TGCAGTGCTTTGGGACAGAACACAGATACGCAGTATTTT
TRBJ1-5 | - | TRBV7-8 | TRBD1 | CASSSSDRGGRQPQHF | TGTGCCAGCAGCTCTTCTGACAGGGGAGGGCGGCAGCCCCAGCATTTT
TRBJ2-5 | - | TRBV20-1 | TRBD2 | CSASAGLAEETQYF | TGCAGTGCTAGCGCGGGACTAGCGGAAGAGACCCAGTACTTC
TRBJ2-7 | many | TRBV28 | - | CASGLREQYF | TGTGCCAGCGGACTGAGGGAGCAGTACTTC
TRBJ2-7 | - | TRBV3-1 | - | CASSPRDSFGQYF | TGTGCCAGCAGCCCGCGTGACTCATTCGGGCAGTACTTC
TRBJ2-6 | many | TRBV7-6 | TRBD2 | CASSLALPGGVTSGANVLTF | TGTGCCAGCAGCTTAGCCCTACCGGGGGGGGTCACCTCTGGGGCCAACGTCCTGACTTTC
TRBJ2-2 | - | TRBV30 | - | CARTFLDRNTGELFF | TGTGCCCGGACATTTTTGGACAGGAACACCGGGGAGCTGTTTTTT
TRBJ2-3 | many | TRBV5-1 | - | CASSLGGNTDTQYF | TGCGCCAGCAGCTTGGGAGGGAACACAGATACGCAGTATTTT
TRBJ1-1 | many | TRBV6-6 | TRBD1 | CASSYPQGPNTEAFF | TGTGCCAGCAGTTACCCACAGGGGCCGAACACTGAAGCTTTCTTT
TRBJ1-6 | few | TRBV20-1 | TRBD1 | CSASGSGGSSYNSPLHF | TGCAGTGCTTCAGGATCAGGGGGGAGTTCCTATAATTCACCCCTCCACTTT
TRBJ1-5 | - | TRBV6-2/TRBV6-3 | - | CATKLTSSGNQPQHF | TGTGCCACTAAGCTTACATCTTCGGGCAATCAGCCCCAGCATTTT
TRBJ2-1 | - | TRBV7-3 | TRBD2 | CASSSEPGTSSEQFF | TGTGCCAGCAGCTCCGAACCTGGGACTAGCAGTGAGCAGTTCTTC